The 22 T cell receptor beta chains below come from one sample, sequenced in a study of T-cell memory formation after mild COVID-19. TCRdb reprocessed the 5' RACE reads via MiXCR and lists one record per CDR3 protein. The sample lists roughly 300,000 distinct CDR3 sequences, roughly 8% occurring once. The sample consisted of PBMCs or a T cell subset sorted from them (not recorded which). The receptors were gathered from a man aged 18 to 30 who had mild COVID-19 (a few samples of this study predate the infection). Cell type and time point are not known.

This clonotype has a count of ten or more. The DNA is left out, because the CDR3 cannot be placed on it with certainty; the CDR3 is given as TCRdb lists it. This chain joins TRBV5-1 and TRBJ2-5. CDR1 is SGHRS, CDR2 YFSETQ, per germline. 14 amino acids form the CDR3, both terminal residues included. The CDR3: CASSFGPGEETQYF.

This clonotype was seen ten or more times. The CDR3 sequence is CASSLSGRDGYTF. The CDR3 DNA reads as TGCGCCAGCAGCTTAAGCGGCAGGGATGGCTACACCTTC. The chain recombines TRBV5-1 with TRBJ1-2; TRBD1 is a possible D gene (5 bases). The V and J ends lost 2 bases and 6 bases respectively, with 11 bases between them. CDR3 size: 13 residues. CDR1 SGHRS and CDR2 YFSETQ come from the germline V gene.

The table lists this clonotype with many counts. The chain combines TRBV3-1 with TRBJ2-7, with D maybe TRBD1 (6 bases). V lost 4 bases, J lost 0 bases, and 13 bases lay in between. Germline loops: CDR1 LGHDT, CDR2 YNNKEL (reference sequence). The CDR3 consists of 15 residues. The CDR3 coding sequence is TGTGCCAGCAGCCGTATGGGGGCCCTCTCCTACGAGCAGTACTTC. Its protein is CASSRMGALSYEQYF.

The gene calls are TRBV12-3 or TRBV12-4 and TRBJ2-3, with TRBD2 identical over 9 bases. Germline trimming cut 0 bases from V and 1 base from J; bases unmatched to any gene: 11. This CDR3 is 19 amino acids long. In DNA, the CDR3 is TGTGCCAGCAGTTTAGCGCGGCTAGCGGGGACACTAGGCACAGATACGCAGTATTTT. Residues: CASSLARLAGTLGTDTQYF.

The chain recombines TRBV7-9 with TRBJ1-2, with D tentatively TRBD1 (5 bases). CDR1 and CDR2 from the germline V gene are SEHNR and FQNEAQ (reference sequence). The V end was cut by 4 bases, the J end by 8 bases, with 20 bases between. The length of the CDR3 is 15 residues. The CDR3 sequence: CASSSGTAGVVGYTF. CDR3 sequence (DNA): TGTGCCAGCAGCTCCGGGACGGCGGGAGTAGTAGGCTACACCTTC.

This rearrangement joins TRBV19 to TRBJ1-1; no clear D gene. Between the trimmed V and J ends, which lost 5 bases and 5 bases, there was a span of 18 bases. Germline loops: CDR1 LNHDA, CDR2 SQIVND (reference sequence). CDR3 size: 15 residues. DNA for the CDR3: TGTGCCAGTAGTGGGTCCCAGACTTCGTGGACTGAAGCTTTCTTT. Its protein is CASSGSQTSWTEAFF. Combining the CDR3 with reference TRBV19 and TRBJ1-1 gives the whole variable domain DGGITQSPKYLFRKEGQNVTLSCEQNLNHDAMYWYRQDPGQGLRLIYYSQIVNDFQKGDIAEGYSVSREKKESFPLTVTSAQKNPTAFYLCASSGSQTSWTEAFFGQGTRLTVV.

V usage is TRBV29-1 and J usage is TRBJ2-6, with D hard to call. The CDR3 has 13 amino acids. CDR1 is SQVTM and CDR2 is ANQGSEA in the germline V gene. V dropped 4 bases and J dropped 0 bases, with 4 bases sitting between them. The CDR3 region has the DNA TGCAGCGTTGGATACTCTGGGGCCAACGTCCTGACTTTC. Its translation is CSVGYSGANVLTF.

The gene calls are TRBV4-1 and TRBJ1-5, with TRBD1 matching over 10 bases. Germline CDR1 and CDR2: MGHRA and YSYEKL. J lost 9 bases, V lost 0 bases, and 11 bases had no gene match. This CDR3 is built from 17 residues. CDR3 DNA sequence: TGCGCCAGCAGCCAAGATCATCGGGGACAGGGGATAAGGCCCCAGCATTTT. This translates into CASSQDHRGQGIRPQHF.

This clonotype was recorded a few times. The chain employs TRBV12-3 or TRBV12-4 and TRBJ2-7, with 10 nucleotides matching TRBD2. The ends lost 3 bases at V and 4 bases at J; junction bases unmatched: 18. This CDR3 has 19 amino acids. This chain's CDR3 is CASSLRAFGKRGGQYEQYF. The CDR3 DNA follows: TGTGCCAGCAGTTTGCGGGCTTTTGGAAAGCGGGGGGGCCAGTACGAGCAGTACTTC.

This clonotype was recorded at least ten times. V usage is TRBV5-1 and J usage is TRBJ1-2; 12 bases are a match to TRBD1. Germline V gene data show CDR1 as SGHRS and CDR2 as YFSETQ. J gave up 5 bases and V 4 bases, and 9 bases lay outside the gene matches. The CDR3 extends over 16 amino acids. The CDR3 coding sequence is TGCGCCAGCAGCGTAACCGGGACAGGGGGCAGTTATGGCTACACCTTC. Its protein is CASSVTGTGGSYGYTF.

This clonotype was seen more than once but under ten times. The genes are TRBV12-3 or TRBV12-4 and TRBJ2-7, with 14 bases fitting TRBD2. V shed 6 bases, J shed 2 bases, and the junction held 9 bases outside the gene matches. This CDR3 is built from 17 residues. The CDR3 DNA is TGTGCCAGCAGCCTCGGACTAGCGGGGGGCAGCCCCTACGAGCAGTACTTC. It is translated as CASSLGLAGGSPYEQYF.

The V gene is TRBV9, the J gene TRBJ2-1; 14 bases line up with TRBD2. The CDR3 covers 16 residues. V was clipped by 0 bases and J by 9 bases; unmatched bases: 5. Per the germline V gene, CDR1 is SGDLS and CDR2 is YYNGEE. CDR3 sequence (DNA): TGTGCCAGCAGCGTAGGACTAGCGGGGGGGCCTGCTGAGCAGTTCTTC. It yields the protein CASSVGLAGGPAEQFF.

This clonotype came up many times. The rearrangement joins TRBV9 to TRBJ1-5; no clear D gene. The germline V gene encodes CDR1 SGDLS and CDR2 YYNGEE. CDR3 size: 16 residues. Trimming left V 0 bases short and J 2 bases short, with 12 bases between. CDR3 sequence: CASSVENGEGNQPQHF. The CDR3 DNA reads TGTGCCAGCAGCGTAGAGAACGGGGAGGGCAATCAGCCCCAGCATTTT.

The chain links TRBV12-3 or TRBV12-4 to TRBJ2-1, with TRBD1 matching over 7 bases. Trimming at V came to 5 bases and at J to 3 bases, leaving 7 bases not matched to a gene. The CDR3 covers 15 residues. CDR3 sequence: CASSITGANYNEQFF. CDR3 DNA sequence: TGTGCCAGCAGTATAACAGGGGCCAACTACAATGAGCAGTTCTTC.

This clonotype was picked up a small number of times. The rearrangement joins TRBV11-3 to TRBJ1-1; 9 bases are shared with TRBD1. Looked up from germline, CDR1 is SGHNT and CDR2 is YENEEA. V was pared by 4 bases and J by 5 bases, with 8 bases of the junction left unmatched. The CDR3 runs to 15 residues. The CDR3 loop reads CASSSGQGGWTEAFF. The CDR3 region has the DNA TGTGCCAGCAGCTCGGGACAGGGAGGATGGACTGAAGCTTTCTTT.

Many counts were recorded for this clonotype. The chain joins TRBV6-5 to TRBJ2-4; possible D gene TRBD2, 7 bases. Germline lookup yields CDR1 MNHEY and CDR2 SVGAGI. V lost 6 bases to trimming and J lost 6 bases, with 21 bases between them. This CDR3 is built from 16 residues. CDR3 sequence (DNA): TGTGCCAGCAGCCCGGTGGGGGGGCGATGGGGAAACATTCAGTACTTC. Its translation is CASSPVGGRWGNIQYF.

This clonotype was detected only a few times. This chain's CDR3 is CASSQYPCCYEQYF. In DNA form, the CDR3 reads TGCGCCAGCAGTCAATATCCCTGCTGCTACGAGCAGTACTTC. The chain joins TRBV23-1 to TRBJ2-7, with D uncertain. TRBV23-1 is assigned to the ORF class and has an uncertain function. CDR3 size: 14 residues. V was pared by 1 base and J by 3 bases, with 10 bases between.

This clonotype was recorded at least ten times. The chain carries TRBV7-6 and TRBJ2-5; D is unresolved. The germline V gene encodes CDR1 SGHVS and CDR2 FNYEAQ. V was shortened by 5 bases and J by 3 bases, with 7 bases between the two germline ends. The CDR3 length is 12 residues. CDR3 in amino acids: CASSPVEETQYF. The DNA for the CDR3 is TGTGCCAGCAGCCCAGTGGAAGAGACCCAGTACTTC.

This clonotype was detected a few times. The gene calls are TRBV6-2 or TRBV6-3 and TRBJ1-5, with D possibly being TRBD1 (6 bases). The germline V gene encodes CDR1 MNHEY and CDR2 SVGEGT. V dropped 2 bases and J dropped 4 bases, with 12 bases sitting between them. The CDR3 has 15 amino acids. The CDR3 loop reads CASSYARGANQPQHF. CDR3 nucleotides: TGTGCCAGCAGTTACGCCAGGGGAGCGAATCAGCCCCAGCATTTT.

This rearrangement joins TRBV7-2 to TRBJ2-1; D may correspond to TRBD1 or TRBD2 (6 bases each). Trimming took off 1 base at V and 8 bases at J, with 15 bases between the two ends. In germline, CDR1 is SGHTA, CDR2 FQGNSA. The CDR3 is made up of 15 amino acids. This CDR3 reads CASSLVRWGAYEQFF. The CDR3 region has the DNA TGTGCCAGCAGCTTAGTGAGGTGGGGGGCTTATGAGCAGTTCTTC.

This clonotype occurred many times. The chain has TRBV6-5 and TRBJ2-1; D perhaps matches TRBD1 (7 bases). From germline, CDR1 is MNHEY and CDR2 SVGAGI. V lost 8 bases and J 0 bases, leaving 11 bases between the germline ends. This CDR3 spans 14 amino acids. The CDR3 sequence: CASGRDSSYNEQFF. The CDR3 coding sequence is TGTGCCAGCGGGCGGGACAGCTCCTACAATGAGCAGTTCTTC.

The chain carries TRBV2 and TRBJ2-7; D is ambiguous. Trimming removed 3 bases from V and 4 bases from J, with 10 bases in between. This CDR3 has 13 residues. Germline V gene lookup returns CDR1 SNHLY and CDR2 FYNNEI. CDR3 loop: CASSDELEYEQYV. The CDR3, as DNA: TGTGCCAGCAGTGATGAGCTAGAGTACGAGCAGTACGTC.